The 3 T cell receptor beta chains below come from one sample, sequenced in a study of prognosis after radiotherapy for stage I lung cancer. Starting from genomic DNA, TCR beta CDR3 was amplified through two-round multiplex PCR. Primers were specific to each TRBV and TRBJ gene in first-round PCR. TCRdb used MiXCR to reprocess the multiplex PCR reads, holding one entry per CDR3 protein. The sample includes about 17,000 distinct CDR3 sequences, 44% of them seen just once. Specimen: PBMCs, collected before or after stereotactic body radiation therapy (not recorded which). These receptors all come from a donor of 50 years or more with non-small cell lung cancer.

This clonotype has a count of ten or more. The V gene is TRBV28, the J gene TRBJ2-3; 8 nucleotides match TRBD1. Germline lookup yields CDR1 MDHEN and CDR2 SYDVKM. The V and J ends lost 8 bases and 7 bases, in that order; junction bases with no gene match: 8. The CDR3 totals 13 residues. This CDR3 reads CASSTQGAYTQYF. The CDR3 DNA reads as TGTGCCAGCTCGACCCAGGGGGCTTATACGCAGTATTTT.

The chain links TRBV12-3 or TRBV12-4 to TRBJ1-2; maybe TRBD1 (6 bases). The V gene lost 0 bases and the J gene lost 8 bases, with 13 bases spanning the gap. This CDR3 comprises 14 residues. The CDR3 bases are TGTGCCAGCAGTTTAGCTGCCGACAGGCACGGCTACACCTTC. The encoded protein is CASSLAADRHGYTF.

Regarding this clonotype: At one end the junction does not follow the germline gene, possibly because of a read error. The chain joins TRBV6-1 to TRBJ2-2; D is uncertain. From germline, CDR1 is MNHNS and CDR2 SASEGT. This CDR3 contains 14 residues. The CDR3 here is CASSVLHITWELFF. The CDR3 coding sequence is TGTGCCAGCAGTGTATTACACATCACCTGGGAGCTGTTTTTT.